This entry describes one T cell receptor (beta chain). What it recognizes is unknown. Germline is not matched at one junction end, which may reflect a read error. The germline V gene has CDR1 LNHDA and CDR2 SQIVND (reference sequence). CDR3 length: 14 amino acids. The assay was immunoSEQ multiplex PCR, and TCRdb's table has in-frame clones only and misses some. The sample has about 61,000 clones, 70% to 90% seen once. The entry originates in a study of OX40 agonist ivuxolimab in advanced cancers. At the level of the study: The study treated patients with ivuxolimab, an agonistic anti-OX40 (CD134) antibody. Notes on the study in general: Partial responders dosed at 0.1-3.0 mg/kg displayed clonal expansion ranking among the lowest. Low levels of normalized T-cell clonal expansion also appeared in some nonresponders. At doses 0.1 to 3.0 mg/kg, CD4+ and CD8+ clones expanded.

This receptor was obtained from an adult with an advanced solid tumor such as melanoma, head and neck, liver or kidney cancer. The sequencing used CD4+ or CD8+ T cells sorted from blood, collected in a trial of the OX40 agonist ivuxolimab. J is TRBJ2-1 and V is TRBV19; D assignment may be TRBD1 or TRBD2 (5 bases each). CDR3 amino acids: CASSVEGRDGEQFF. The CDR3 bases are TGTGCCAGTAGTGTAGAGGGACGGGACGGTGAGCAGTTCTTC.